This paragraph covers one TCR beta chain sequence. What it binds is not known. The repertoire was sequenced with immunoSEQ multiplex PCR; TCRdb's copy has only in-frame clones and lacks some. The sample lists some 67,000 clones; about 72% were seen once. The data were taken from a study of radiotherapy plus CTLA-4 blockade in lung cancer. Across the study: Objective responses occurred in roughly 20% of patients; over 30% had disease control. Findings and limits, study-wide: Early blood T cell clone changes and increased post-radiation serum interferon-beta were reportedly the strongest response predictors. After treatment with radiotherapy plus ipilimumab, TCR clones that came from the tumor expanded in blood.

Trimming removed 7 bases at V and 7 bases at J, with 10 bases between. Germline V gives CDR1 SNHLY, CDR2 FYNNEI. The CDR3 runs 11 residues. Chemo-refractory metastatic non-small-cell lung cancer patients were treated with focal radiation plus CTLA-4 blockade with ipilimumab. Sequencing used peripheral blood, obtained from a patient treated with radiotherapy plus ipilimumab. This chain connects TRBV2 to TRBJ1-1; no reliable D call. This clonotype originated in a human donor with non-small cell lung cancer whose response to radiotherapy plus ipilimumab could not be evaluated. Some clones in this sample may be carry-over from other donors' samples. The CDR3 DNA follows: TGTGCCAGCAACTATGAGGGTGAAGCTTTCTTT. Translated: CASNYEGEAFF.